The clone carrying this TCR beta chain came up many times. This record belongs to a study of T-cell reconstitution after alpha-beta-depleted transplantation in children. Unique molecular identifiers were incorporated when the TCRbeta library was constructed. Each CDR3 protein is one row after TCRdb ran MiXCR on the PCR reads. The profile covers about 110,000 distinct CDR3 sequences, with 10% appearing a single time and about 8.8% taken by the ten largest. The junction had 12 bases not matched to a gene; V was cut back by 9 bases and J by 2 bases. CDR3 length: 16 residues. Sample: PBMCs from the stem cell graft donor, taken from the stem cell graft. This TCR derives from a human donor who donated a stem cell graft to a child with acute lymphoblastic leukemia. The chain couples TRBV12-3 or TRBV12-4 to TRBJ1-2; 10 bases align to TRBD1. This chain's CDR3 is CASRAVDRGQNYGYTF. The CDR3 DNA follows: TGTGCCAGTAGAGCCGTCGACAGGGGGCAAAACTATGGCTACACCTTC.